The rows below give T cell receptor beta chains drawn from one sample of a study of early T cells in non-severe SARS-CoV-2 infection. TCRdb re-analysed the 5' RACE reads in MiXCR, keeping a single row per CDR3 protein. Of roughly 16,000 distinct CDR3 sequences listed, around 5.1% are singletons. What was sequenced was whole blood. These receptors originate from an adult who was a healthcare worker with PCR-confirmed SARS-CoV-2 infection or an uninfected control (not recorded which). CDR3s include the opening cysteine and the closing phenylalanine or tryptophan. The D gene is left open where the match is weak. A row's size may be missing; if present it is once, few, many or a size class.

TRBV7-2,many,TRBD2,13,TRBJ2-5,TGTGCCAGCAGCCGCGGGGGGTTGGAGACCCAGTACTTC,CASSRGGLETQYF
TRBV5-6,medium-sized,TRBD2,15,TRBJ2-1,TGTGCCAGCAGCTCCCGACCGGGGGGCTACAATGAGCAGTTCTTC,CASSSRPGGYNEQFF
TRBV27,many,NA,13,TRBJ2-1,TGTGCCAGCAGTTTGTTGACTAGCAATGAGCAGTTCTTC,CASSLLTSNEQFF
TRBV29-1,medium-sized,TRBD2,15,TRBJ2-3,TGCAGCGTTCCGCGGACTAGCGGGAACACAGATACGCAGTATTTT,CSVPRTSGNTDTQYF
TRBV15,medium-sized,NA,16,TRBJ2-1,TGTGCCACCAGCGGAAAGCGGGACATCTCCTACAATGAGCAGTTCTTC,CATSGKRDISYNEQFF
TRBV11-2,many,NA,14,TRBJ1-1,TGTGCCAGCAGCTTAGGCCGTCGGTTCACTGAAGCTTTCTTT,CASSLGRRFTEAFF
TRBV28,medium-sized,TRBD2,13,TRBJ2-7,TGTGCCAGCAGCCCGGGGGGGCTCTACGAGCAGTACTTC,CASSPGGLYEQYF
TRBV7-9,many,NA,15,TRBJ1-1,TGTGCCAGCAGCTTAATGACAGGATTGAACACTGAAGCTTTCTTT,CASSLMTGLNTEAFF
TRBV7-3,many,NA,15,TRBJ2-2,TGTGCCAGCAGCTTAAGGACAGCAAACACCGGGGAGCTGTTTTTT,CASSLRTANTGELFF
TRBV6-2/TRBV6-3,many,TRBD2,17,TRBJ2-5,TGTGCCAGCAGTACGGGCGGACTAGCGGGGCTCCAAGAGACCCAGTACTTC,CASSTGGLAGLQETQYF
TRBV24-1,few,TRBD2,12,TRBJ2-2,TGTGCCACGAGCGGGACCACCGGGGAGCTGTTTTTT,CATSGTTGELFF
TRBV5-5,many,TRBD2,13,TRBJ2-1,TGTGCCAGCAGCCGACTAGCCGACAATGAGCAGTTCTTC,CASSRLADNEQFF
TRBV7-3,few,TRBD1,14,TRBJ2-2,TGTGCCAGCAGCTTCGACAGGGGCCCCGGGGAGCTGTTTTTT,CASSFDRGPGELFF
TRBV6-5,many,TRBD1,14,TRBJ1-5,TGTGCCAGCAGTTACGGGACAGGGGATCAGCCCCAGCATTTT,CASSYGTGDQPQHF
TRBV29-1,medium-sized,NA,12,TRBJ2-5,TGCAGCGTTGAGACACTCGAAGAGACCCAGTACTTC,CSVETLEETQYF
TRBV12-3/TRBV12-4,medium-sized,TRBD2,17,TRBJ2-3,TGTGCCAGCAGTTTTAGGCGGACTAGCGGGGAAAAAGGGACGCAGTATTTT,CASSFRRTSGEKGTQYF
TRBV7-2,many,TRBD2,15,TRBJ2-5,TGTGCCAGCAGCTTAAGGTCTAGCGGGATGGAGACCCAGTACTTC,CASSLRSSGMETQYF
TRBV29-1,many,NA,13,TRBJ2-1,TGCAGCGTGGCGACAGTTTCGTTGAATGAGCAGTTCTTC,CSVATVSLNEQFF
TRBV10-3,many,TRBD2,13,TRBJ2-3,TGTGCCAGCCGGGGGGAGGGTTCGAATACGCAGTATTTT,CASRGEGSNTQYF
TRBV28,many,NA,14,TRBJ1-1,TGTGCCAGCAGTATACCTTCAGGTCGCACTGAAGCTTTCTTT,CASSIPSGRTEAFF
TRBV11-2,NA,NA,11,TRBJ2-1,TGTGCCAGCAGCTTCAACAATGAGCAGTTCTTC,CASSFNNEQFF
TRBV19,many,NA,13,TRBJ1-1,TGTGCCAGTAGCAACTGGATCTACACTGAAGCTTTCTTT,CASSNWIYTEAFF
TRBV12-3/TRBV12-4,many,NA,16,TRBJ2-6,TGTGCCAGCAGTTTATCTGGGGGAACTGGGGCCAACGTCCTGACTTTC,CASSLSGGTGANVLTF
TRBV6-5,few,TRBD2,16,TRBJ2-4,TGTGCCAGCAGGGACACTAGCGGGAACGCCAAAAACATTCAGTACTTC,CASRDTSGNAKNIQYF
TRBV10-3,few,NA,14,TRBJ2-3,TGTGCCATCAGTGCGGCTACAGGGACAGATACGCAGTATTTT,CAISAATGTDTQYF
TRBV7-6,few,NA,15,TRBJ2-2,TGTGCCAGCAGGCCGACAGTGTCGAACACCGGGGAGCTGTTTTTT,CASRPTVSNTGELFF
TRBV20-1,many,NA,17,TRBJ2-1,TGCAGTGCTAGGGCCCCCGGCGGGACCAGCTCCTACAATGAGCAGTTCTTC,CSARAPGGTSSYNEQFF
TRBV3-1,NA,TRBD2,14,TRBJ2-1,TGTGCCAGCAGCATCCAAGGGACTAGCGTTGAGCAGTTCTTC,CASSIQGTSVEQFF
TRBV6-1,many,NA,14,TRBJ2-1,TGTGCCGCGAGCCGGGACCTCTCCTACAATGAGCAGTTCTTC,CAASRDLSYNEQFF
TRBV10-2,many,TRBD2,14,TRBJ2-1,TGCGCCAGCAAGGGACTAGCGGGAGTACTTGAGCAGTTCTTC,CASKGLAGVLEQFF
TRBV11-2,NA,TRBD2,16,TRBJ2-1,TGTGCCAGCAGCTTCACTAGCGGGGCAGCCTACAATGAGCAGTTCTTC,CASSFTSGAAYNEQFF
TRBV7-3,few,NA,14,TRBJ2-1,TGTGCCAGCAGCTTTGGGAGCTCCTACAATGAGCAGTTCTTC,CASSFGSSYNEQFF
TRBV11-3,medium-sized,NA,11,TRBJ2-1,TGTGCCAGCAGCCGAAACAATGAGCAGTTCTTC,CASSRNNEQFF
TRBV6-6,many,TRBD2,15,TRBJ2-1,TGTGCCAGCAGTTACTCGGCTAGCGGGAGCAATGAGCAGTTCTTC,CASSYSASGSNEQFF
TRBV7-9,few,TRBD1,16,TRBJ1-5,TGTGCCAGCAGCTCCAGTGGGACAGGGCGCAATCAGCCCCAGCATTTT,CASSSSGTGRNQPQHF
TRBV12-3/TRBV12-4,NA,NA,14,TRBJ2-7,TGTGCCAGCAGTTCACGGGAGTTTACCTACGAGCAGTACTTC,CASSSREFTYEQYF
TRBV11-3,medium-sized,NA,12,TRBJ2-1,TGTGCCAGCAGCGTAAAGTACAATGAGCAGTTCTTC,CASSVKYNEQFF